This TCR beta chain was observed in a study of regulatory T cells in long-lasting Graves disease (TCRdb year 2021). In terms of the full investigation: Newly diagnosed Graves' disease patients had taken antithyroid drugs for less than 3 months. Patients with persistent Graves' disease were compared with patients with newly diagnosed Graves' disease using TCR sequencing and RNA sequencing of peripheral blood. The study was registered as a clinical trial and conducted in China. A total of 35 or so samples were covered by TCR sequencing, comprising approximately 13 persistent and approximately 20 newly diagnosed Graves' disease patients. What the research found in general, with its limitations: Compared with newly diagnosed patients, persistent Graves' disease patients had lower TCR Shannon entropy and fewer highly expanded clones, which suggests clonal expansion. Only the TCR beta chain was sequenced and analyzed. The authors noted that the small sample size was a limitation that may lower accuracy. TRBV28, TRBJ1-2 and TRBJ2-5 were preferentially used in persistent disease, while TRBV20-1 and TRBJ2-1 were favored in newly diagnosed disease. Patients with persistent disease shared more public clonotypes (approximately 2,500) than newly diagnosed patients did (more than 900). Because the primary lesion, thyroid tissue, could not be accessed, the study looked at peripheral blood alone.

What this sample's time point label stands for: newly diagnosed GD, antithyroid drugs for less than 3 months. For both TCR sequencing and RNA sequencing, RNA was extracted from PBMCs using TRIzol. The diagnosis of Graves' disease followed American Thyroid Association guidelines. Patients for the study were recruited at an endocrinology department in Xi'an, China. Each patient gave about 10 milliliters of peripheral blood, collected in an EDTA anticoagulant tube. PBMCs were isolated by Ficoll Paque Plus density gradient separation without further T cell sorting. RNA quality was checked with an Agilent 2100 Bioanalyzer and agarose gel, and concentration with a NanoDrop 2000. Library generation was performed with multiplex PCR. Instrument on record: Illumina HiSeq 4000. iRepertoire HTBI primers and Arm-PCR amplification of CDR3 regions were used to construct TCR beta libraries. Before sequencing, the PCR products underwent gel purification. The authors processed their data as follows. Gene usage analysis of CDR3 amino acid clonotypes relied on the approximately 62 TRBV and 13 to 15 TRBJ segments identified across samples. Filtered high-quality paired reads were merged into contigs using COPE and FqMerger. BLAST was used to align contigs to IMGT TRBV, TRBD and TRBJ reference genes, with CDR3 defined following IMGT. Highly expanded clones were defined as clonotypes with a frequency above 0.1%. Repertoire diversity was measured by Shannon entropy, and V-J evenness by the Gini coefficient. Clonotypes shared by more than one individual were considered public. The public reads were run again by TCRdb, first through fastp at Q25 and then through MiXCR, and only productive beta chains were kept. All rows with the same CDR3 protein become a single entry with the most common DNA and genes. The V and J calls here are based on TCRdb, not the publication. The sample records under 250,000 distinct CDR3 sequences, less than 20% of which are singletons. Jointly, the top ten make up roughly 10% of the sample.

V trim: 0 bases; J trim: 7 bases; unmatched bases: 3. The CDR3 has 15 amino acids, counting the end cysteine and phenylalanine. CDR3 DNA only is kept here, 45 bases in frame from base 1. CDR1 SGHAT and CDR2 FQNNGV were looked up in the germline V gene. This clonotype was recorded at least ten times. This clone's antigen is unknown. No qualities accompany the bases; no much larger clone lies one base away. These data are also associated with another study on T cells in Graves' hyperthyroidism and ophthalmopathy. That second report states: Stable Graves' hyperthyroidism was defined as no progression to ophthalmopathy during 18 months of follow-up. The hyperthyroidism patients were between 18 and 65 years old and newly diagnosed, with a disease duration of less than 2 months. Any patient with an uncontrolled infection, another autoimmune disease, pregnancy or lactation was excluded. Diagnoses were based on clinical symptoms, serum thyroxine and TRAb, thyroid ultrasound and orbital computed tomography. The first round of RT-PCR for the TCR CDR3 was performed with the HTBI primer set and the Qiagen OneStep RT-PCR kit. Blood samples also contained most of the expanded thyroid clonotypes (frequency above 0.001), which suggests that blood repertoires may reflect thyroid immune responses. A model built on a 13 V-J signature distinguished ophthalmopathy from stable hyperthyroidism, reaching roughly 88% sensitivity and approximately 81% specificity in cross-validation and 80%/75% in testing. In validation, the model predicted progression to ophthalmopathy a median of about 6 months before onset, with over 60% sensitivity and about 75% specificity. A discovery cohort of about 95 patients, approximately 45 with Graves' ophthalmopathy and over 55 with stable Graves' hyperthyroidism, was used to find distinguishing TCR V-J signatures. Whether ophthalmopathy could be predicted prospectively was tested in an independent validation cohort made up of roughly 19 hyperthyroidism patients plus 17 patients who later progressed to ophthalmopathy. The 100 discovery patients were randomly split 7:3 into training and test sets. The study also compared thyroid tissue and blood T-cell repertoires from 6 or 7 Graves' hyperthyroidism patients. Following sampling, methimazole starting at 30 mg daily was given to hyperthyroidism patients, and high-dose intravenous methylprednisolone was given to ophthalmopathy patients. Libraries were constructed in a second round of multiplex PCR, after which size selection and purification were performed. The libraries were sequenced on an Illumina HiSeq2000 using paired-end 100 bp reads. SOAPnuke was used to process the raw data, removing reads that contained adapters or uncalled bases, had a mean Phred below 15, or lacked an exact match to the constant primer or identifier. COPE v1.2.5 was used to merge the high-quality paired reads, and each unique nucleotide sequence was defined as a clonotype. Clonotypes were aligned to IMGT TRBV, TRBD and TRBJ reference segments using MiTCR v1.1. Analysis was restricted to V-J combinations with a frequency above 0.0001, which covered 98% to 99.2% of repertoires. The TCS score was defined as the ratio of F50 (clonal expansion) to E x V (chaos), calculated using BLOSUM62-based TCRdist between CDR3 peptides within each V-J. Welch's t-statistics and random forest reduced around 510 V-J features to 10 to 15, which were used in a naive Bayes classifier (R e1071). Sample size was not statistically predetermined, and investigators were not blinded to group allocation. According to the paper, TCR Vbeta CDR3 sequencing was carried out on 135 peripheral blood samples, which came from 40 to 45 ophthalmopathy, fewer than 80 hyperthyroidism and 17 progressor patients.

The chain was built from TRBV11-2 and TRBJ1-4; 9 middle bases align to TRBD1. The sample consisted of peripheral blood mononuclear cells (PBMCs), taken at new diagnosis, from a patient treated with antithyroid drugs. This receptor was identified in a woman aged 25 to 39 with Graves disease. Donor details come from another sample of the same person, matched by shared clones. In nucleotide form, the sequence is TGTGCCAGCAGCTTAGATGGGACAGGGATTGAAAAACTGTTTTTT. This yields the protein CASSLDGTGIEKLFF.